These 24 T cell receptor beta chains originate from one sample sequenced in a study of blood T cell repertoires in COVID-19. The data were produced by immunoSEQ multiplex PCR, yet TCRdb's version contains in-frame clones alone and is incomplete. The profile shows some 200,000 clones, around 82% of them singletons. Material: peripheral blood. The receptors shown here come from a human donor with acute or convalescent COVID-19. The donor label of this sample is uncertain.

The V and J genes are TRBV6-5 and TRBJ1-1; 7 nucleotides line up with TRBD1. V lost 6 bases to trimming and J lost 8 bases; unmatched junction nucleotides: 6. Germline loops: CDR1 MNHEY, CDR2 SVGAGI. The CDR3 contains 12 residues. In DNA, the CDR3 is TGTGCCAGCAGGAATCAGGGGGTAGAAGCTTTCTTT. Translated, it gives CASRNQGVEAFF.

The chain joins TRBV29-1 to TRBJ2-1; the match to TRBD1 covers 7 bases. Germline V gene lookup returns CDR1 SQVTM and CDR2 ANQGSEA. The CDR3 loop spans 13 amino acids. Trimming at V came to 5 bases and at J to 13 bases, leaving 14 bases not matched to a gene. The CDR3 DNA follows: TGCAGCGTTACGGGACAGCCCCAGGTTGGTCAGTTCTTC. It codes for CSVTGQPQVGQFF.

This clone was detected only a few times. This sequence joins TRBV19 and TRBJ2-1; 12 nucleotides align to TRBD2. The CDR3 has 15 amino acids. Germline CDR1 and CDR2: LNHDA and SQIVND (reference sequence). Losses at the gene ends were 5 bases for V and 9 bases for J; bases not matched to a gene: 8. DNA for the CDR3: TGTGCCAGTAGTTTGACTAGCGGGAGATTTAGTGAGCAGTTCTTC. Its translation: CASSLTSGRFSEQFF.

The chain has TRBV19 and TRBJ1-5; TRBD1 might be the D (6 bases). Per the germline V gene, CDR1 is LNHDA and CDR2 is SQIVND (reference sequence). CDR3 length equals 15 residues. The ends were cut back, 4 bases at V and 2 bases at J, with 12 bases in the middle. CDR3 nucleotides: TGTGCCAGTAGTAACCCTAGGACAGGCAATCAGCCCCAGCATTTT. Amino acid sequence: CASSNPRTGNQPQHF.

Only a few counts were recorded for this clone. This sequence joins TRBV7-2 and TRBJ1-5, with 9 bases lining up with TRBD1. CDR1 and CDR2 from the germline V gene are SGHTA and FQGNSA. The CDR3 has 15 amino acids. J lost 6 bases, V lost 5 bases, and 8 bases had no gene match. The CDR3 is CASSNRDREFQPQHF. The CDR3 DNA follows: TGTGCCAGCAGCAACCGGGACAGGGAGTTTCAGCCCCAGCATTTT.

The chain joins TRBV4-2 to TRBJ2-3, with 10 bases lining up with TRBD1. CDR1 is LGHNA, CDR2 YNFKEQ, per germline. V lost 4 bases and J lost 0; bases outside the gene matches: 4. The CDR3 loop spans 16 amino acids. The CDR3 sequence is CASSPRDRGSTDTQYF. The CDR3 bases are TGTGCCAGCAGCCCCCGGGACAGGGGCAGCACAGATACGCAGTATTTT.

This clone was seen a few times. The CDR3 sequence: CASSVTGTGGYGYTF. The CDR3 DNA reads as TGTGCCAGCAGCGTCACCGGGACAGGGGGCTATGGCTACACCTTC. The V and J genes are TRBV7-2 and TRBJ1-2; TRBD1 aligns across 11 bases. The CDR3 runs 15 residues. Per germline, CDR1 SGHTA and CDR2 FQGNSA. V gave up 5 bases and J gave up 4 bases; unmatched junction bases: 6.

Comment on this clone: The identical CDR3 is also encoded by other nucleotide sequences in the sample. This chain connects TRBV6-5 to TRBJ2-7, with 7 bases matching TRBD2. The CDR3 sequence is 15 residues long. Germline V gene sequence: CDR1 MNHEY, CDR2 SVGAGI. The trim removed 0 bases at V and 0 bases at J, leaving 2 bases unmatched. For the CDR3, the DNA is TGTGCCAGCAGTTACTCCGGGGGGAGCTCCTACGAGCAGTACTTC. Translated: CASSYSGGSSYEQYF.

This clone was detected only a few times. The V gene is TRBV28, the J gene TRBJ2-3; 7 nucleotides agree with TRBD2. J gave up 2 bases and V 4 bases, and 24 bases lay outside the gene matches. CDR1 is MDHEN, CDR2 SYDVKM, per germline. The CDR3 consists of 21 residues. Written as DNA, the CDR3 is TGTGCCAGCAGTTACCCCTTTTGGGCGGGGGTGCCCGATCGCTTCACAGATACGCAGTATTTT. The encoded protein is CASSYPFWAGVPDRFTDTQYF.

This clone was recorded only once. The chain employs TRBV11-2 and TRBJ1-2; tentative D call: TRBD1 (5 bases). Germline loops: CDR1 SGHAT, CDR2 FQNNGV. This CDR3 has 15 residues. V lost 0 bases, J lost 4 bases, and 12 bases lay in between. The CDR3 sequence is CASSLDGTRIYGYTF. CDR3 coding DNA: TGTGCCAGCAGCTTAGACGGGACTAGAATCTATGGCTACACCTTC.

The chain is built from TRBV19 and TRBJ1-2; 7 bases are a match to TRBD1. Looked up from germline, CDR1 is LNHDA and CDR2 is SQIVND (reference sequence). The CDR3 spans 14 residues. V was clipped by 4 bases and J by 8 bases; unmatched bases: 10. The CDR3 sequence: CASSSGTDSLGYTF. DNA for the CDR3: TGTGCCAGTAGTAGCGGGACAGATTCTTTGGGCTACACCTTC.

The sample holds one count of this clone. This chain uses TRBV5-1 with TRBJ1-5; possible D gene TRBD1, 5 bases. Germline CDR1 and CDR2: SGHRS and YFSETQ. Trimming left V 0 bases short and J 6 bases short, with 13 bases between. This CDR3 is 15 amino acids long. Written as DNA, the CDR3 is TGCGCCAGCAGCTTGGGGGGCGACCTTTTTCAGCCCCAGCATTTT. Translated: CASSLGGDLFQPQHF.

This chain connects TRBV7-9 to TRBJ2-2; TRBD1 agrees at 10 bases. Germline trimming cut 5 bases from V and 5 bases from J; bases unmatched to any gene: 5. CDR1 SEHNR and CDR2 FQNEAQ come from the germline V gene (reference sequence). CDR3 length: 15 amino acids. The CDR3 nucleotides are TGTGCCAGCAGCCTCCGGGACAGGGGTACCGGGGAGCTGTTTTTT. This encodes CASSLRDRGTGELFF.

This clone is a singleton in its sample. The rearrangement joins TRBV19 to TRBJ1-4; D is unclear. Trimming removed 1 base at V and 5 bases at J, with 8 bases between. Germline CDR1 and CDR2: LNHDA and SQIVND (reference sequence). The CDR3 has 14 amino acids. CDR3 DNA sequence: TGTGCCAGTAGTATAGCCCCTGTGAATGAAAAACTGTTTTTT. Its protein product is CASSIAPVNEKLFF.

The chain has TRBV5-5 and TRBJ1-1; TRBD1 might be the D (5 bases). Germline CDR1 is SGHKS and CDR2 is YYEKEE (reference sequence). Trimming pared 4 bases from V and 12 bases from J, leaving 25 bases between. The CDR3 consists of 15 residues. CDR3 protein: CASSRVRSGFLTPFF. DNA for the CDR3: TGTGCCAGCAGCCGAGTCCGGTCAGGGTTCCTTACACCTTTCTTT. The variable domain in full, completed from reference TRBV5-5 and TRBJ1-1, reads DAGVTQSPTHLIKTRGQQVTLRCSPISGHKSVSWYQQVLGQGPQFIFQYYEKEERGRGNFPDRFSARQFPNYSSELNVNALLLGDSALYLCASSRVRSGFLTPFFGQGTRLTVV.

The J gene is TRBJ1-1, the V gene TRBV4-1; D is unclear. Germline-derived CDR1 and CDR2 are MGHRA and YSYEKL. V lost 0 bases and J lost 5, with 10 bases in between. This CDR3 spans 14 amino acids. The CDR3 loop reads CASSQEPAGTEAFF. CDR3 DNA sequence: TGCGCCAGCAGCCAAGAGCCCGCCGGGACTGAAGCTTTCTTT.

V gene TRBV11-2 combines with J gene TRBJ2-1; 14 nucleotides match TRBD2. The CDR3 extends over 17 amino acids. Germline V gene data show CDR1 as SGHAT and CDR2 as FQNNGV. Germline trimming cut 4 bases from V and 2 bases from J; bases unmatched to any gene: 4. This chain's CDR3 is CASSWPGLAGAYNEQFF. CDR3 bases: TGTGCCAGCAGCTGGCCGGGACTAGCGGGGGCCTACAATGAGCAGTTCTTC.

The chain carries TRBV4-1 and TRBJ1-3; TRBD1 matches 9 bases. The junction had 7 bases not matched to a gene; V was cut back by 1 base and J by 0 bases. The length of the CDR3 is 18 residues. From germline, CDR1 is MGHRA and CDR2 YSYEKL. In DNA, the CDR3 is TGCGCCAGCAGCCAAGTCTTGGGGACAGGGCACTCTGGAAACACCATATATTTT. Protein sequence: CASSQVLGTGHSGNTIYF.

The CDR3 loop is CASSFALLQGAGNTIYF. The CDR3 bases are TGTGCCAGCAGCTTTGCGCTCCTACAGGGGGCGGGAAACACCATATATTTT. The chain carries TRBV11-2 and TRBJ1-3; 9 bases align to TRBD1. Losses at the gene ends were 3 bases for V and 4 bases for J; bases not matched to a gene: 10. The CDR3 contains 17 residues. Looked up from germline, CDR1 is SGHAT and CDR2 is FQNNGV. Variable domain in full (rest from reference TRBV11-2 and TRBJ1-3): EAGVAQSPRYKIIEKRQSVAFWCNPISGHATLYWYQQILGQGPKLLIQFQNNGVVDDSQLPKDRFSAERLKGVDSTLKIQPAKLEDSAVYLCASSFALLQGAGNTIYFGEGSWLTVV.

V usage is TRBV7-3 and J usage is TRBJ1-2; weak D call: TRBD1 (5 bases). Germline V lookup: CDR1 SGHTA, CDR2 FQGTGA. The CDR3 totals 14 residues. CDR3 residues: CAVPLRAEGYGYTF. In nucleotides, the CDR3 is TGTGCGGTCCCTCTCAGGGCGGAAGGCTATGGCTACACCTTC. Variable domain in full (rest from reference TRBV7-3 and TRBJ1-2): GAGVSQTPSNKVTEKGKYVELRCDPISGHTALYWYRQSLGQGPEFLIYFQGTGAADDSGLPNDRFFAVRPEGSVSTLKIQRTERGDSAVYLCAVPLRAEGYGYTFGSGTRLTVV.

The chain uses TRBV7-2 and TRBJ2-7, with 14 nucleotides matching TRBD2. The CDR3 spans 17 residues. V trimming: 5 bases; J trimming: 0 bases; junction bases outside the gene matches: 6. Per germline, CDR1 SGHTA and CDR2 FQGNSA. CDR3 sequence (DNA): TGTGCCAGCAGCCTCGGACTAGCGGGAGGTAACTCCTACGAGCAGTACTTC. Translated: CASSLGLAGGNSYEQYF.

The chain joins TRBV1 to TRBJ2-1; no check of the table's D call, TRBD2, against the DNA was made. TRBV1 constitutes a pseudogene. The CDR3 spans 15 residues. CDR3 residues: CTSSQLAGVYNEQFF. CDR3 sequence (DNA): TGCACCAGCAGCCAACTAGCGGGGGTCTACAATGAGCAGTTCTTC.

This chain uses TRBV28 with TRBJ1-5; the D gene is possibly TRBD1 (6 bases). Per the germline V gene, CDR1 is MDHEN and CDR2 is SYDVKM. The CDR3 has 16 amino acids. Trimming shortened V by 5 bases and J by 0 bases, and 14 bases separated the two germline ends. The CDR3 region is CASSPSGQTSNQPQHF. The CDR3 DNA reads as TGTGCCAGCAGTCCATCCGGACAGACTAGCAATCAGCCCCAGCATTTT.

This chain uses TRBV2 with TRBJ1-1, with a possible D match to TRBD1 (5 bases). Germline V CDR1 and CDR2: SNHLY, FYNNEI. This CDR3 is 13 amino acids long. V shed 4 bases and J shed 4 bases, with 10 bases lying between them. The CDR3 DNA follows: TGTGCCAGCAGTGTGTCAGGGTTCACTGAAGCTTTCTTT. Translated: CASSVSGFTEAFF.